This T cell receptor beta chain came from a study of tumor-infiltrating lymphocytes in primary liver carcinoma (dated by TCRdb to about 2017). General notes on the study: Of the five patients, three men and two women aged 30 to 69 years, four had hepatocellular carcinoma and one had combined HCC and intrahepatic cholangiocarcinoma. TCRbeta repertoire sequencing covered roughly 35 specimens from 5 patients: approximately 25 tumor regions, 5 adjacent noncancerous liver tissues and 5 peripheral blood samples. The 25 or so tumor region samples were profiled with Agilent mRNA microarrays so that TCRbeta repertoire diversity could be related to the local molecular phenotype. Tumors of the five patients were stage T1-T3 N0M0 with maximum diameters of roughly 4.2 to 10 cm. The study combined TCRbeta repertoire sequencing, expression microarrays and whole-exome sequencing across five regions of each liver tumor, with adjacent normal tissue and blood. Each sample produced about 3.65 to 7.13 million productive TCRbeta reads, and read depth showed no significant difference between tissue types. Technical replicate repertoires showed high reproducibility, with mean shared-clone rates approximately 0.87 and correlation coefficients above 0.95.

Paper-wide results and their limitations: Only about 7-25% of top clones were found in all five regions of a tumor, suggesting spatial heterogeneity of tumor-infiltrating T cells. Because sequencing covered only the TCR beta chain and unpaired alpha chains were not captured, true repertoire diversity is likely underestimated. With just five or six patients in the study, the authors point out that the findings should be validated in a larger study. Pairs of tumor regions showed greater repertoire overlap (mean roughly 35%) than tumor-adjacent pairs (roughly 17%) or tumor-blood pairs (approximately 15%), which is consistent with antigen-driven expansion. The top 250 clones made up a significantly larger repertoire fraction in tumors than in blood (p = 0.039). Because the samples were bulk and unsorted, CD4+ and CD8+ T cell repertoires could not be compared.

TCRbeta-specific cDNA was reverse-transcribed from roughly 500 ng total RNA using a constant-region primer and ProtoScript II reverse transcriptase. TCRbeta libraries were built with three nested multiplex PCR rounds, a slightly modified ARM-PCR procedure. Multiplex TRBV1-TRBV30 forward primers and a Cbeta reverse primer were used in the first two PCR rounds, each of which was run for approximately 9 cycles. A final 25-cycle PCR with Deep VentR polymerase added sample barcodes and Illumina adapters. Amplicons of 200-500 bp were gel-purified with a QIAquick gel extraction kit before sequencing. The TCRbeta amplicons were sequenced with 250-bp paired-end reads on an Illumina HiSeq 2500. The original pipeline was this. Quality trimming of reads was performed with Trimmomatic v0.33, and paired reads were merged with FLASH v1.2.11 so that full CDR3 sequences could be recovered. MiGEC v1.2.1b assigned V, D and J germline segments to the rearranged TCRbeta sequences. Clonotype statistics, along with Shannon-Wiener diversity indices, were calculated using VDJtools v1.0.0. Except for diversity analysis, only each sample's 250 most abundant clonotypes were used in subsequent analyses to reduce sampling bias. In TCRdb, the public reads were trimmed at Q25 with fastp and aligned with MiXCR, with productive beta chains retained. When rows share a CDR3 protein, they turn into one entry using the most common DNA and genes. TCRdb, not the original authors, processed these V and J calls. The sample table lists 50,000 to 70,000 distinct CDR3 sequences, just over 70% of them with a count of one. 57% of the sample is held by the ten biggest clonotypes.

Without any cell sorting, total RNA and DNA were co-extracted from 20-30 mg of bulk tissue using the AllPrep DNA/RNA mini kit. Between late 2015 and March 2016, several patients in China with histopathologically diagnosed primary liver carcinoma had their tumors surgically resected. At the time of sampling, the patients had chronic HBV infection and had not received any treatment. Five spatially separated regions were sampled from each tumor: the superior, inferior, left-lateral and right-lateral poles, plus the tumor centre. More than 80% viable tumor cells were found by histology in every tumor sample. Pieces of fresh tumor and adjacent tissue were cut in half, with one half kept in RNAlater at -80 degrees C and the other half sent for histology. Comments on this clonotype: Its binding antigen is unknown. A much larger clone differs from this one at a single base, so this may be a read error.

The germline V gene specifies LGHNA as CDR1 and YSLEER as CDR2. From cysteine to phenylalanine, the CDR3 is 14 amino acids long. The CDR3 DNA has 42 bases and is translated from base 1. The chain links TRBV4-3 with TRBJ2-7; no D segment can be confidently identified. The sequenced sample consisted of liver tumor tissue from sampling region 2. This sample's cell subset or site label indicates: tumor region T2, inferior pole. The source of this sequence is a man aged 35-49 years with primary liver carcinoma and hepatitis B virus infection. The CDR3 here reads CAGSHALKYTEQYF. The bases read TGCGCCGGCAGCCATGCCCTTAAGTACACCGAGCAGTACTTC.